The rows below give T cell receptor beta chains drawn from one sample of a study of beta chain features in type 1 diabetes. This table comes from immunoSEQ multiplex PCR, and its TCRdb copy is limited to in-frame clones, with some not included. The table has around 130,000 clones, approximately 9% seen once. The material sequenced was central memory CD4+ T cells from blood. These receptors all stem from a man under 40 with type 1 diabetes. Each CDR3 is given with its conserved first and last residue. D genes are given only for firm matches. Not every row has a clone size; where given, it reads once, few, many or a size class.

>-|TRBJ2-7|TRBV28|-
TGTGCCAGCAATCTGGGGGCAGCCTACGAGCAGTACTTC
CASNLGAAYEQYF
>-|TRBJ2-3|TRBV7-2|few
TGTGCCAGCACCGCATCGATGAGGGGGGGAAGTACGCAGTATTTT
CASTASMRGGSTQYF
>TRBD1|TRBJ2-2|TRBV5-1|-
TGCGCCAGCAGCTTTCAGGGGGCGGTCACCGGGGAGCTGTTTTTT
CASSFQGAVTGELFF
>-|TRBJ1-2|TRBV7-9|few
TGTGCCAGCAGTTCCGGGACAATCTATGGCTACACCTTC
CASSSGTIYGYTF
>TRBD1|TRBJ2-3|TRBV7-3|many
TGTGCCAGCAGCACAGACAGGGGCGCAGATACGCAGTATTTT
CASSTDRGADTQYF
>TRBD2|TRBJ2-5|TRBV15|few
TGTGCCACCAGCAGAGATAACGGGGGGGCCCAGTACTTC
CATSRDNGGAQYF
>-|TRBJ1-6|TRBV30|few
TGTGCCTGCAGACCCTCGGCGGGTTCACCCCTCCACTTT
CACRPSAGSPLHF
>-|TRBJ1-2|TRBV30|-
TGTGCCTGTAATCAGGGGAACTATGGCTACACCTTC
CACNQGNYGYTF
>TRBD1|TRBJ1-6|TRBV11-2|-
TGTGCCAGCAGCTTAGGGACAGGGGTTAATTCACCCCTCCACTTT
CASSLGTGVNSPLHF
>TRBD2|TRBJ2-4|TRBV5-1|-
TGCGCCAGCAGCTTGCCCCGGACTAGCGGGGTAAGGGGGAACATTCAGTACTTC
CASSLPRTSGVRGNIQYF
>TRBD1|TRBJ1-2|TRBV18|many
TGTGCCAGCTCAGCGGGACAGAACTATGGCTACACCTTC
CASSAGQNYGYTF
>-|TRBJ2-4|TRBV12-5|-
TGTGCTAGTGGTTTGTTTGGAGCCATTCAGTACTTC
CASGLFGAIQYF
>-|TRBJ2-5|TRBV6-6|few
TGTGCCAGCAGTTACAACACTGCGACAGGTGAAGAGACCCAGTACTTC
CASSYNTATGEETQYF
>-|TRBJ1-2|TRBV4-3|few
TGCGCCAGCAGCCAAGATTTTAACGGAGGAGACTATGGCTACACCTTC
CASSQDFNGGDYGYTF
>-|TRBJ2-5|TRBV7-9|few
TGTGCCAGCACCATAATGGGGGGCCAAGAGACCCAGTACTTC
CASTIMGGQETQYF
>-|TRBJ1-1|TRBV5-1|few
TGCGCCAGCAGGGAGGAGGGGACTGAAGCTTTCTTT
CASREEGTEAFF